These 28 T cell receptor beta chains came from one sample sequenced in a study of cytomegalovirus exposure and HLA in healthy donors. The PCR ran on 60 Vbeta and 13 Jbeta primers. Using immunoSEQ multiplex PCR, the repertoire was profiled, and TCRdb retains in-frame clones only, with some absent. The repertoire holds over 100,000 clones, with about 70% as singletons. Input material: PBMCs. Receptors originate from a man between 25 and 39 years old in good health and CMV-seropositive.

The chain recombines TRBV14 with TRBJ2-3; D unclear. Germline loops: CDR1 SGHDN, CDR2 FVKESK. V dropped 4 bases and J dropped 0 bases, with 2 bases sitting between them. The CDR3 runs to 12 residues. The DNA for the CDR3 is TGTGCCAGCAGCCTAAGCACAGATACGCAGTATTTT. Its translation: CASSLSTDTQYF.

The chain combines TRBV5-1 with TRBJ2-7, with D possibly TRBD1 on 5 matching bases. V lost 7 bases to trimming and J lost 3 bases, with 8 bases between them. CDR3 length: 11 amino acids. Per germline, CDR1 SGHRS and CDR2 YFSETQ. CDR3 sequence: CASRQGYEQYF. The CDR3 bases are TGCGCCAGCCGGCAGGGCTACGAGCAGTACTTC.

The CDR3 DNA sequence: TGTGCCAGCAGTTACTCCGCAGGGAACACTGAAGCTTTCTTT. Its translation is CASSYSAGNTEAFF. The rearrangement links TRBV6-5 to TRBJ1-1; no definite D call. The CDR3 spans 14 residues. V was cut by 0 bases and J by 1 base, with 6 bases left in between. Germline V gene lookup returns CDR1 MNHEY and CDR2 SVGAGI.

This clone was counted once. DNA for the CDR3: TGTGCCAGCAGCTTCGCAGGGGGTAGGGTTGAAAAACTGTTTTTT. Translation: CASSFAGGRVEKLFF. The V gene is TRBV7-2, the J gene TRBJ1-4, with TRBD1 matching 7 bases. The CDR3 extends over 15 amino acids. The germline V gene has CDR1 SGHTA and CDR2 FQGNSA. Trimming cost V 3 bases and J 7 bases; bases outside gene matches: 8. The variable domain in full, completed from reference TRBV7-2 and TRBJ1-4, reads GAGVSQSPSNKVTEKGKDVELRCDPISGHTALYWYRQSLGQGLEFLIYFQGNSAPDKSGLPSDRFSAERTGGSVSTLTIQRTQQEDSAVYLCASSFAGGRVEKLFFGSGTQLSVL.

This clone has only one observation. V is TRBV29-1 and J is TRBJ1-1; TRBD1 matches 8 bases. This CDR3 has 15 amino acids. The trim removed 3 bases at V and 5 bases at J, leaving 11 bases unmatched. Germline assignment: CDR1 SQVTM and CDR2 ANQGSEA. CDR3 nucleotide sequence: TGCAGCGTTGAGTTTACAGGGGGAGGATTGACTGAAGCTTTCTTT. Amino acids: CSVEFTGGGLTEAFF.

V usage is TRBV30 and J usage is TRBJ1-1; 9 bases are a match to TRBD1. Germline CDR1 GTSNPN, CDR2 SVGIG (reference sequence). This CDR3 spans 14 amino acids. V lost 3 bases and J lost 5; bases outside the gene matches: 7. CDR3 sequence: CAWSKQGAGTEAFF. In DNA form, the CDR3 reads TGTGCCTGGAGCAAACAGGGGGCAGGGACTGAAGCTTTCTTT.

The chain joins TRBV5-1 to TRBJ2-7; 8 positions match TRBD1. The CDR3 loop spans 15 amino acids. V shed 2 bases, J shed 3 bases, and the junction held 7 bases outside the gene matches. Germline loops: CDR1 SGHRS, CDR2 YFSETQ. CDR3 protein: CASSLGQGAHYEQYF. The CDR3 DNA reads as TGCGCCAGCAGCTTAGGTCAGGGGGCGCACTACGAGCAGTACTTC.

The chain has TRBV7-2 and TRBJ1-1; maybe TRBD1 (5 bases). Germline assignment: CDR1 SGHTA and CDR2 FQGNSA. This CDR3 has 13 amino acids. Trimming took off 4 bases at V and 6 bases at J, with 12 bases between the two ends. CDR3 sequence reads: CASSSQVWPEAFF. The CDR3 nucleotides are TGTGCCAGCAGCTCACAGGTATGGCCTGAAGCTTTCTTT. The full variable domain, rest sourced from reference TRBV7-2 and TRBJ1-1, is GAGVSQSPSNKVTEKGKDVELRCDPISGHTALYWYRQSLGQGLEFLIYFQGNSAPDKSGLPSDRFSAERTGGSVSTLTIQRTQQEDSAVYLCASSSQVWPEAFFGQGTRLTVV.

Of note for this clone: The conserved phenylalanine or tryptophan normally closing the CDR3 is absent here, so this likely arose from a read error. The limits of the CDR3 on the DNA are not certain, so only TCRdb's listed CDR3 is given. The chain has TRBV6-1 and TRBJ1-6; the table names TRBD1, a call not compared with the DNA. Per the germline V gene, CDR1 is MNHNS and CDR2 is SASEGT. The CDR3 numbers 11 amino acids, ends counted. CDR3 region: CASSEARLYRY.

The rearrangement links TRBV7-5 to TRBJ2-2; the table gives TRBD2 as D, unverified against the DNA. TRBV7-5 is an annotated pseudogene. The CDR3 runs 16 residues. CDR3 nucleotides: TGTGCCAGAAGCCAGACTAGCGGGAAAGGGGCCGGGGAGCTGTTTTTT. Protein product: CARSQTSGKGAGELFF.

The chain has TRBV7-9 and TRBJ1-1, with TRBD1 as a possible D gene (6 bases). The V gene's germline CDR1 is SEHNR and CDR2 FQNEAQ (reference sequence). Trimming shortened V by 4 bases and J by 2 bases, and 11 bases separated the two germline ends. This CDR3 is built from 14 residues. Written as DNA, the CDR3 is TGTGCCAGCAGCTGGGGCAGGGGCAACACTGAAGCTTTCTTT. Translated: CASSWGRGNTEAFF.

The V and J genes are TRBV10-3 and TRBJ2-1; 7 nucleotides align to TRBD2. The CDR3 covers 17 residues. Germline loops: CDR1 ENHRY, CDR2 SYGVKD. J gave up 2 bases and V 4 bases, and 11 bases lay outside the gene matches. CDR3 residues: CAISGTPAGPTYNEQFF. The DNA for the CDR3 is TGTGCCATCAGTGGGACCCCAGCGGGGCCTACCTACAATGAGCAGTTCTTC.

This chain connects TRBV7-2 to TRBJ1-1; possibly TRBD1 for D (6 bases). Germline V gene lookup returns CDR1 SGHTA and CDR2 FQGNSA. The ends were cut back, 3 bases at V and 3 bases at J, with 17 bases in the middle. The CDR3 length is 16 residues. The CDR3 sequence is CASSFGRGAWDTEAFF. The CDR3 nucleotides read TGTGCCAGCAGCTTTGGGCGGGGGGCCTGGGACACTGAAGCTTTCTTT.

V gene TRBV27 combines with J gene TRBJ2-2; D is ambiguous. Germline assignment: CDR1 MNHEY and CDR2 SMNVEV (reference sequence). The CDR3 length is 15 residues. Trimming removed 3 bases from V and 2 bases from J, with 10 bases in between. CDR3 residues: CASSLPTRNTGELFF. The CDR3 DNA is TGTGCCAGCAGTTTGCCGACTCGAAACACCGGGGAGCTGTTTTTT.

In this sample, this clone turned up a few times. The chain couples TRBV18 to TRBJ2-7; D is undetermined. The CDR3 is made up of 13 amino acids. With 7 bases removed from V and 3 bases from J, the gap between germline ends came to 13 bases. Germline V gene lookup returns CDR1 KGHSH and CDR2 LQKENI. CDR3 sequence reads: CASCDDPLYEQYF. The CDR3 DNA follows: TGTGCCAGCTGCGATGATCCCCTCTACGAGCAGTACTTC.

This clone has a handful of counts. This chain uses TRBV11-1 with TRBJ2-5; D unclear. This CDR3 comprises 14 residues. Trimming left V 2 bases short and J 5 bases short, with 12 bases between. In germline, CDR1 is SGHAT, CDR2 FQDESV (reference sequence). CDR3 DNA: TGTGCCAGCAGCTTATCAGCGTTTAGGGAGACCCAGTACTTC. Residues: CASSLSAFRETQYF.

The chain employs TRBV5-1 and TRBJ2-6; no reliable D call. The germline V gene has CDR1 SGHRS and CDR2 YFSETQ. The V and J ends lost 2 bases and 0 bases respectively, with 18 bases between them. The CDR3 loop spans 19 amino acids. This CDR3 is CASSLSTETYISGANVLTF. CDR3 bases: TGCGCCAGCAGCTTATCCACAGAAACATACATCTCTGGGGCCAACGTCCTGACTTTC.

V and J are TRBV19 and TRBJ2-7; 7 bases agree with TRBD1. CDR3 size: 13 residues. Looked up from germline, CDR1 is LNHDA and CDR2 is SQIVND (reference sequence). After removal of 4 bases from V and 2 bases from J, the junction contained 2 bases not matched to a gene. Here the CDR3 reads CASSRDRAYEQYF. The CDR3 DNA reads TGTGCCAGTAGTAGGGACAGAGCCTACGAGCAGTACTTC.

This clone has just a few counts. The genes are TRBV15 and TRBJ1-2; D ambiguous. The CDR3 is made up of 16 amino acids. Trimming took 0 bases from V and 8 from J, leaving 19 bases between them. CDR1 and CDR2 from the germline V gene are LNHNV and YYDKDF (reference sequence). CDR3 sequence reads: CATSRDTQRAGMGYTF. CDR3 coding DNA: TGTGCCACCAGCAGAGATACGCAGAGGGCTGGGATGGGCTACACCTTC.

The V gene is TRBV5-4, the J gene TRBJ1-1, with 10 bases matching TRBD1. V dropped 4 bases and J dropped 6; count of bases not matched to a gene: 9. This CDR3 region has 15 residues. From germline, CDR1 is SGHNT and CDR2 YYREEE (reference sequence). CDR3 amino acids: CASSTQTGGSAEAFF. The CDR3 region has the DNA TGTGCCAGCAGCACACAGACAGGGGGCAGCGCTGAAGCTTTCTTT.

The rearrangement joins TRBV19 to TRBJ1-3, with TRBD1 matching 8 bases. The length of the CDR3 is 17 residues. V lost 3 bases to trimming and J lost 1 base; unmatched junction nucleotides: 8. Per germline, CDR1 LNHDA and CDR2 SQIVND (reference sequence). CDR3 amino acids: CASSIRTGGRSGNTIYF. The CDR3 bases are TGTGCCAGTAGTATTAGAACAGGGGGTCGATCTGGAAACACCATATATTTT.

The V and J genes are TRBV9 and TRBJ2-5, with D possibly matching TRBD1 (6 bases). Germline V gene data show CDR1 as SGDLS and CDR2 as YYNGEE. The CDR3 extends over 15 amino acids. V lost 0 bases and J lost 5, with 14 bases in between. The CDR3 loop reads CASSVASGDVETQYF. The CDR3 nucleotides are TGTGCCAGCAGCGTAGCGTCAGGGGATGTGGAGACCCAGTACTTC.

CDR3 protein: CAWSVRGRDTQYF. CDR3 nucleotide sequence: TGTGCCTGGAGTGTACGAGGGCGCGATACGCAGTATTTT. J is TRBJ2-3 and V is TRBV30; possibly TRBD2 for D (5 bases). Germline CDR1 GTSNPN, CDR2 SVGIG (reference sequence). Between the trimmed V and J ends, which lost 0 bases and 6 bases, there was a span of 10 bases. The CDR3 consists of 13 residues.

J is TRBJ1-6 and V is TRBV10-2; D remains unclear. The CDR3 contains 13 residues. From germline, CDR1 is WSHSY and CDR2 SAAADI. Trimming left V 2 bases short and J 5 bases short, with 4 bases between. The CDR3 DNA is TGCGCCAGCAGTGAGCCAGATAATTCACCCCTCCACTTT. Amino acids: CASSEPDNSPLHF.

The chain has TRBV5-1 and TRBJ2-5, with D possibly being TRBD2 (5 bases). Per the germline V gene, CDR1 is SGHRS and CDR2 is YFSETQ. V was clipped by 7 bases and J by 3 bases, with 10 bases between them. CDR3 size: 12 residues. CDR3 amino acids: CASHVGEETQYF. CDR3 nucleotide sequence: TGCGCCAGCCACGTGGGAGAAGAGACCCAGTACTTC.

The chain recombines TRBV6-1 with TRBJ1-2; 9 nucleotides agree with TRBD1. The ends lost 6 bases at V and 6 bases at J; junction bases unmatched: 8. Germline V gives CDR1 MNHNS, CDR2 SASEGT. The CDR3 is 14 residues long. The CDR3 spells CASRGTGGEDGYTF. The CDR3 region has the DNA TGTGCCAGCAGGGGCACAGGGGGCGAGGATGGCTACACCTTC.

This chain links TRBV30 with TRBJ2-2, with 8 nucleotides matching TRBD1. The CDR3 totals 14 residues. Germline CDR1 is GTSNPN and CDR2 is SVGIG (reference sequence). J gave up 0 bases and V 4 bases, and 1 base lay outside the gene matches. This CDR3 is CAWKQGANTGELFF. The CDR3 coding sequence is TGTGCCTGGAAACAGGGGGCGAACACCGGGGAGCTGTTTTTT.

DNA for the CDR3: TGTGCCAGCAGTGGACATGGGACCAGCGGGGGCTACGAGCAGTACTTC. It encodes CASSGHGTSGGYEQYF. The V call is TRBV25-1, the J call TRBJ2-7; 8 bases are a match to TRBD2. Germline CDR1 is MGHDK and CDR2 is SYGVNS. V shed 4 bases and J 3 bases; nucleotides not matched to a gene: 11. The CDR3 loop spans 16 amino acids.